One and the same sample provided the 6 T cell receptor beta chains below, sequenced in a study of blood T cell repertoires in COVID-19. TCRdb keeps only in-frame clones here, not all; method: immunoSEQ multiplex PCR. The sample includes about 80,000 clones, over 80% of them seen just once. Sequencing was performed on peripheral blood. The receptors come from a man between 45 and 60 years old with acute or convalescent COVID-19.

The V call is TRBV6-5, the J call TRBJ2-6; D call uncertain. This CDR3 comprises 15 residues. In germline, CDR1 is MNHEY, CDR2 SVGAGI. V lost 2 bases to trimming and J lost 1 base, with 6 bases between them. In DNA, the CDR3 is TGTGCCAGCAGTTACGTAGAGTCTGGGGCCAACGTCCTGACTTTC. It yields the protein CASSYVESGANVLTF.

The gene calls are TRBV4-3 and TRBJ2-5; no clear D gene. The CDR3 covers 15 residues. Trimming shortened V by 0 bases and J by 5 bases, and 13 bases separated the two germline ends. From germline, CDR1 is LGHNA and CDR2 YSLEER. DNA of the CDR3: TGCGCCAGCAGCCAAGATTGGCCGACCGGGGAGACCCAGTACTTC. Translation gives CASSQDWPTGETQYF.

Only a few counts were recorded for this clone. The genes are TRBV7-2 and TRBJ2-7, with D hard to call. This CDR3 has 14 residues. The V gene lost 5 bases and the J gene lost 2 bases, with 13 bases spanning the gap. CDR1 SGHTA and CDR2 FQGNSA come from the germline V gene. CDR3 in amino acids: CASSLSPGPYEQYF. CDR3 DNA: TGTGCCAGCAGCCTGTCCCCGGGTCCCTACGAGCAGTACTTC.

The chain joins TRBV19 to TRBJ1-5; possibly TRBD1 for D (5 bases). This CDR3 spans 16 amino acids. In germline, CDR1 is LNHDA, CDR2 SQIVND (reference sequence). Deletions cut 0 bases from V and 9 bases from J, with 18 bases between. The CDR3 region is CASSIDPLGGSGPQHF. CDR3 coding DNA: TGTGCCAGTAGTATAGATCCCTTGGGGGGTTCGGGGCCCCAGCATTTT. Full variable domain (remainder filled in from reference TRBV19 and TRBJ1-5): DGGITQSPKYLFRKEGQNVTLSCEQNLNHDAMYWYRQDPGQGLRLIYYSQIVNDFQKGDIAEGYSVSREKKESFPLTVTSAQKNPTAFYLCASSIDPLGGSGPQHFGDGTRLSIL.

The chain combines TRBV28 with TRBJ1-5; 7 bases are a match to TRBD1. In germline, CDR1 is MDHEN, CDR2 SYDVKM. With 6 bases clipped from V and 0 bases from J, the junction kept 2 bases outside the gene matches. The CDR3 extends over 14 amino acids. The DNA of the CDR3 is TGTGCCAGCAGGACAGGGAATAGCAATCAGCCCCAGCATTTT. Translating it yields CASRTGNSNQPQHF.

The genes are TRBV7-2 and TRBJ1-1; D possibly corresponds to TRBD1 (5 bases). Germline CDR1 reads SGHTA; CDR2 reads FQGNSA. Trimming took 5 bases from V and 1 from J, leaving 17 bases between them. The CDR3 extends over 16 amino acids. The CDR3 sequence: CASSPSDTQWNTEAFF. Written as DNA, the CDR3 is TGTGCCAGCAGCCCTTCGGACACCCAGTGGAACACTGAAGCTTTCTTT. The whole variable domain, remainder taken from reference TRBV7-2 and TRBJ1-1, is GAGVSQSPSNKVTEKGKDVELRCDPISGHTALYWYRQSLGQGLEFLIYFQGNSAPDKSGLPSDRFSAERTGGSVSTLTIQRTQQEDSAVYLCASSPSDTQWNTEAFFGQGTRLTVV.